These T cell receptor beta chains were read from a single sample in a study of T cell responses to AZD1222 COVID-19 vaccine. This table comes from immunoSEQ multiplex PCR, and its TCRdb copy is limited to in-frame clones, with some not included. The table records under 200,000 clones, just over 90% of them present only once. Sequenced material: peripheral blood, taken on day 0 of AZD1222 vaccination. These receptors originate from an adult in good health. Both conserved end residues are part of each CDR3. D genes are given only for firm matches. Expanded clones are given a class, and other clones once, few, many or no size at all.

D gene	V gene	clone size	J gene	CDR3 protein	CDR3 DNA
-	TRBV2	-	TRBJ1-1	CASRAQPAAFF	TGTGCCAGCAGGGCGCAACCTGCAGCTTTCTTT
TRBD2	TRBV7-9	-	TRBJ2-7	CASSFDLAGEYEQYF	TGTGCCAGCAGCTTTGATCTAGCGGGAGAATACGAGCAGTACTTC
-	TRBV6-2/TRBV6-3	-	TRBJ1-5	CASSYIVQAWVSNQPQHF	TGTGCCAGCAGTTACATTGTGCAGGCTTGGGTAAGCAATCAGCCCCAGCATTTT
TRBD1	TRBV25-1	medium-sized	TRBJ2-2	CASSDGQEQVGELFF	TGTGCCAGCAGTGATGGACAGGAGCAAGTCGGGGAGCTGTTTTTT
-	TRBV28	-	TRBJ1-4	CASMTATNEKLFF	TGTGCCAGTATGACAGCAACTAATGAAAAACTGTTTTTT
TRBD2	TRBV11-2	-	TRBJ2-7	CASSSLADSYEQYF	TGTGCCAGCAGCTCCCTAGCGGACTCCTACGAGCAGTACTTC
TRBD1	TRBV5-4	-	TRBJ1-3	CASSPGHAGGGNTIYF	TGTGCCAGCAGCCCCGGACATGCAGGGGGCGGAAACACCATATATTTT
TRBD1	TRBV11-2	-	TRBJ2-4	CASSLDSGQTTLAKNIQYF	TGTGCCAGCAGCTTAGACTCGGGACAGACCACCTTAGCCAAAAACATTCAGTACTTC
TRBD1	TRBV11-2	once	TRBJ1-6	CASSVPLTGSNSPLHF	TGTGCCAGCAGCGTACCCCTGACAGGGAGTAATTCACCCCTCCACTTT
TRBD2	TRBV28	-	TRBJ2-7	CASRETSGRSSYEQYF	TGTGCCAGCAGAGAAACTAGCGGGAGAAGCTCCTACGAGCAGTACTTC
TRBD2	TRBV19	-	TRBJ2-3	CASIPSGRADTQYF	TGTGCCAGTATTCCCAGCGGGAGAGCAGATACGCAGTATTTT
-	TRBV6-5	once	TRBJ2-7	CAAGDYAYEQYF	TGTGCCGCAGGGGACTACGCATACGAGCAGTACTTC
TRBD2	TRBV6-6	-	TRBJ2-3	CASSYSLAASTDTQYF	TGTGCCAGCAGTTACTCCCTAGCGGCTAGCACAGATACGCAGTATTTT
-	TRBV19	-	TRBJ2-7	CASSIAPGGRGDEQYF	TGTGCCAGTAGTATAGCCCCCGGGGGGCGGGGTGACGAGCAGTACTTC
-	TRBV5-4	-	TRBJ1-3	CASSLWGFGTIYF	TGTGCCAGCAGCTTGTGGGGTTTTGGCACCATATATTTT
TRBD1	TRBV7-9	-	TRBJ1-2	CASRGGQGSGYTF	TGTGCCAGCAGGGGGGGACAGGGCTCTGGCTACACCTTC
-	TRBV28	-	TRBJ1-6	CASVDRKAANSPLHF	TGTGCCAGCGTTGACAGAAAAGCGGCTAATTCACCCCTCCACTTT
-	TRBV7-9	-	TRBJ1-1	CASSHGRGGTEAFF	TGTGCCAGCAGCCACGGCCGGGGAGGCACTGAAGCTTTCTTT
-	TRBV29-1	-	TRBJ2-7	CSVVEENSYEQYF	TGCAGCGTTGTGGAGGAAAACTCCTACGAGCAGTACTTC
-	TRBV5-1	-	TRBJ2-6	CASSLFPQMGANVLTF	TGCGCCAGCAGCTTGTTTCCCCAGATGGGGGCCAACGTCCTGACTTTC
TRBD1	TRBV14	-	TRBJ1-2	CASSQLGGGFYGYTF	TGTGCCAGCAGCCAACTGGGAGGGGGCTTCTATGGCTACACCTTC
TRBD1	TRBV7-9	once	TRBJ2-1	CASSLRQGSYNEQFF	TGTGCCAGCAGCCTTCGACAGGGCTCCTACAATGAGCAGTTCTTC
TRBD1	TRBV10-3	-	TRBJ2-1	CAISEPGQGAYNEQFF	TGTGCCATCAGTGAGCCGGGACAGGGGGCCTACAATGAGCAGTTCTTC
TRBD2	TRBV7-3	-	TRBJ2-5	CASGNSGRAGETQYF	TGTGCCAGTGGGAATAGCGGGAGGGCCGGAGAGACCCAGTACTTC
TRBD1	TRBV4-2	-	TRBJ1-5	CASSQDWQGGSNQPQHF	TGTGCCAGCAGCCAAGATTGGCAGGGGGGGAGCAATCAGCCCCAGCATTTT
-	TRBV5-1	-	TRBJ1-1	CASSPLTALDQAFF	TGCGCCAGCAGCCCTCTGACAGCGCTCGACCAAGCTTTCTTT
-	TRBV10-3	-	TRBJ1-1	CAITDGPGTEAFF	TGTGCCATCACCGACGGGCCGGGAACTGAAGCTTTCTTT
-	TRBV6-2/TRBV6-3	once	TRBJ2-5	CASIPFAGTQETQYF	TGTGCCAGCATCCCCTTTGCGGGAACCCAAGAGACCCAGTACTTC
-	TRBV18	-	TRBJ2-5	CASSPNYQETQYF	TGTGCCAGCTCACCAAACTACCAAGAGACCCAGTACTTC
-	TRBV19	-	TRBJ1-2	CASSISSYGYTF	TGTGCCAGTAGTATTTCCAGCTATGGCTACACCTTC
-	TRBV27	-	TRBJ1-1	CASSLNRWTEAFF	TGTGCCAGCAGTTTAAACAGGTGGACTGAAGCTTTCTTT
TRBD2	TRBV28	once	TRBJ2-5	CASFRLAGGPGETQYF	TGTGCCAGCTTCCGACTAGCGGGAGGGCCCGGGGAGACCCAGTACTTC
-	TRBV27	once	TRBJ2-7	CASSFLIGGPTYEQYF	TGTGCCAGCAGTTTCCTTATAGGAGGTCCCACCTACGAGCAGTACTTC
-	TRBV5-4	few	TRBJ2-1	CASSPEPGQREQFF	TGTGCCAGCAGCCCGGAACCAGGGCAGCGTGAGCAGTTCTTC
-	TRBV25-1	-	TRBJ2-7	CASSGVYEQYF	TGTGCCAGCAGTGGAGTCTACGAGCAGTACTTC
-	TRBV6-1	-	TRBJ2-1	CASSVEAGHFLSSYNEQFF	TGTGCCAGCAGTGTTGAAGCGGGACACTTCCTGAGCTCCTACAATGAGCAGTTCTTC
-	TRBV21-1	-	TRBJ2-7	CASSRPSGTGAPVPCYEQYF	TGTGCCAGCAGCAGACCCTCCGGGACAGGGGCCCCAGTCCCGTGTTACGAGCAGTACTTC
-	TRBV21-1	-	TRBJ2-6	CASSKVSTGGSGANVLTF	TGTGCCAGCAGCAAAGTTTCTACAGGGGGATCTGGGGCCAACGTCCTGACTTTC
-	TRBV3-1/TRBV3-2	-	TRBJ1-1	CARGQKKRRVNTEAFF	TGTGCCAGGGGGCAAAAGAAGCGCAGGGTGAACACTGAAGCTTTCTTT
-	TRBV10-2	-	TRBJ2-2	CASSIPRAGELFF	TGCGCCAGCAGTATCCCTAGGGCCGGGGAGCTGTTTTTT
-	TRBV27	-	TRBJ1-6	CASSWDGGNSPLHF	TGTGCCAGCAGTTGGGACGGAGGAAATTCACCCCTCCACTTT
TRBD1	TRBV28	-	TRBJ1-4	CASSLSGTGFNEKLFF	TGTGCCAGCAGTTTGTCCGGGACAGGCTTTAATGAAAAACTGTTTTTT
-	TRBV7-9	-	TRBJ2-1	CASSLDMGSMSQQFF	TGTGCCAGCAGCTTAGATATGGGCAGTATGAGTCAGCAGTTCTTC
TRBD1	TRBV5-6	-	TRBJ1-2	CASSFGRGEYGYTF	TGTGCCAGCAGCTTCGGCAGGGGGGAGTATGGCTACACCTTC
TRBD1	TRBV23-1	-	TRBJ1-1	CASSPLVGGQGTRRAFF	TGCGCCAGCAGTCCCCTCGTAGGGGGACAGGGGACCCGGAGAGCTTTCTTT
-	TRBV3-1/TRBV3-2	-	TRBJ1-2	CASSPGLYANYGYTF	TGTGCCAGCAGTCCCGGACTGTACGCTAACTATGGCTACACCTTC
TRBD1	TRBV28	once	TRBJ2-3	CASLRDRVPGRHTDTQYF	TGTGCCAGCCTCCGGGACAGAGTACCGGGAAGGCACACAGATACGCAGTATTTT
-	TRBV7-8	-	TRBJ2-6	CASSLGDGHFNGANVLTF	TGTGCCAGCAGCTTAGGGGACGGACATTTTAACGGGGCCAACGTCCTGACTTTC
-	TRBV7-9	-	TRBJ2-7	CASSSLGQAWGQYF	TGTGCCAGCAGCTCGCTAGGACAAGCCTGGGGGCAGTACTTC
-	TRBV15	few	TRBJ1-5	CATSRDIERAGQPQHF	TGTGCCACCAGCAGAGATATAGAAAGGGCCGGGCAGCCCCAGCATTTT
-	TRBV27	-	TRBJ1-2	CASIGGPVWQEGYGYTF	TGTGCCAGCATAGGGGGGCCCGTGTGGCAGGAGGGCTATGGCTACACCTTC
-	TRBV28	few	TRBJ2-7	CASRQLTGRQYF	TGTGCCAGCAGACAACTAACAGGGAGGCAGTACTTC
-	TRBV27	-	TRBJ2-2	CASSLSPRPRPTAVGLFF	TGTGCCAGCAGTTTATCCCCACGTCCCAGACCAACCGCGGTGGGGCTGTTTTTT
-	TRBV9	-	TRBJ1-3	CASSVDSSGNTIYF	TGTGCCAGCAGCGTTGACAGCTCTGGAAACACCATATATTTT
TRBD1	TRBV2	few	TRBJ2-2	CASSLSDRGRSGELFF	TGTGCCAGCAGCCTTTCGGACAGGGGAAGATCCGGGGAGCTGTTTTTT